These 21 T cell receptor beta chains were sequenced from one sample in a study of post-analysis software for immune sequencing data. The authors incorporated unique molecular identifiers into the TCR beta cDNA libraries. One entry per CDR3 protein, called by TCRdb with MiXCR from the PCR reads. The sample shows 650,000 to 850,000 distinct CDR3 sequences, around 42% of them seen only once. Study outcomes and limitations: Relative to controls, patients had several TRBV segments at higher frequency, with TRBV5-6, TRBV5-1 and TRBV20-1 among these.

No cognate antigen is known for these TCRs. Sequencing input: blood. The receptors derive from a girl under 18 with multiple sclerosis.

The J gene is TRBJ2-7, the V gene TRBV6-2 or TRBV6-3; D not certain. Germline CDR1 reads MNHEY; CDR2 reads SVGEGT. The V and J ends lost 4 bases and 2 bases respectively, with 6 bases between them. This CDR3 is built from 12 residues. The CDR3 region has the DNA TGTGCCAGCAGTTCCAATCCCTACGAGCAGTACTTC. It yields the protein CASSSNPYEQYF.

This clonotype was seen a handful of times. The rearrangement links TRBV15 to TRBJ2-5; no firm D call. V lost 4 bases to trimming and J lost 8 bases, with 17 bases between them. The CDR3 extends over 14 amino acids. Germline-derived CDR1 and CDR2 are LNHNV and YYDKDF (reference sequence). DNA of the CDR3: TGTGCCACCAGCACGGACCGCCCCTATGGCACCCAGTACTTC. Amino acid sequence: CATSTDRPYGTQYF. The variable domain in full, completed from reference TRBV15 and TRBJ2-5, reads DAMVIQNPRYQVTQFGKPVTLSCSQTLNHNVMYWYQQKSSQAPKLLFHYYDKDFNNEADTPDNFQSRRPNTSFCFLDIRSPGLGDTAMYLCATSTDRPYGTQYFGPGTRLLVL.

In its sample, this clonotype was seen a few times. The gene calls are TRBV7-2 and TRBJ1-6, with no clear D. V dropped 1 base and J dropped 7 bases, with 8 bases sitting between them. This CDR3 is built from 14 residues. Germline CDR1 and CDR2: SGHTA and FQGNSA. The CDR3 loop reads CASSLDRVNSPLHF. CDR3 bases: TGTGCCAGCAGCTTAGATCGGGTGAATTCACCCCTCCACTTT.

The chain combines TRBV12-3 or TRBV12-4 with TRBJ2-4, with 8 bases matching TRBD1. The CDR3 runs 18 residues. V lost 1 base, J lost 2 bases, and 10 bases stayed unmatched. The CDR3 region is CASSLVQGAGGSKNIQYF. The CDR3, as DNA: TGTGCCAGCAGTTTAGTTCAGGGGGCGGGTGGATCCAAAAACATTCAGTACTTC.

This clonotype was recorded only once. For the CDR3, the DNA is TGTGCCAGCAGCTCCCCAGCCGCCTCTAAAAACATTCAGTACTTC. It specifies CASSSPAASKNIQYF. The genes are TRBV9 and TRBJ2-4; D call uncertain. CDR3 length: 15 residues. Looked up from germline, CDR1 is SGDLS and CDR2 is YYNGEE. Trimming cost V 4 bases and J 4 bases, with 15 bases left between them.

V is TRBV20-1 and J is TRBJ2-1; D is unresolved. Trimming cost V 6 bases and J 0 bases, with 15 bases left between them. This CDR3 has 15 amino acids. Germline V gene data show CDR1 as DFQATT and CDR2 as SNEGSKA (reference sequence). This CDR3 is CSAAQTPSSYNEQFF. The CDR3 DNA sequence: TGCAGTGCGGCCCAAACCCCGAGCTCCTACAATGAGCAGTTCTTC.

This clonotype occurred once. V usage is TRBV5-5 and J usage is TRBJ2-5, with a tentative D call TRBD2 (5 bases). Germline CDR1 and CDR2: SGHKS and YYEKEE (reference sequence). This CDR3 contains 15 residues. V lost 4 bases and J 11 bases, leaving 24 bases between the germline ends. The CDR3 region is CASSLGDWSGVEQYF. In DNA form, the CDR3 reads TGTGCCAGCAGCCTAGGCGACTGGAGCGGAGTAGAGCAGTACTTC. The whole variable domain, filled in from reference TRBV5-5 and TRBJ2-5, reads DAGVTQSPTHLIKTRGQQVTLRCSPISGHKSVSWYQQVLGQGPQFIFQYYEKEERGRGNFPDRFSARQFPNYSSELNVNALLLGDSALYLCASSLGDWSGVEQYFGPGTRLLVL.

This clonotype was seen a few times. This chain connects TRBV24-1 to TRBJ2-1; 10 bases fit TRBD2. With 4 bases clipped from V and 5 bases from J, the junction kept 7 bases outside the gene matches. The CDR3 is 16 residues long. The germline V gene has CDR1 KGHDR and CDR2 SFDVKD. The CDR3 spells CATSEPSGGRDNEQFF. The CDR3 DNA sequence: TGTGCCACCAGTGAGCCTAGCGGGGGTAGGGACAATGAGCAGTTCTTC.

CDR3 residues: CASSPRHSGRRRDEQFF. As DNA, the CDR3 is TGTGCCAGCAGCCCCCGCCATAGCGGGAGACGTCGGGATGAGCAGTTCTTC. This chain joins TRBV7-9 and TRBJ2-1; TRBD2 matches 9 bases. The CDR3 is 17 amino acids. Germline lookup yields CDR1 SEHNR and CDR2 FQNEAQ (reference sequence). Trimming removed 5 bases from V and 8 bases from J; junction bases left unmatched: 16.

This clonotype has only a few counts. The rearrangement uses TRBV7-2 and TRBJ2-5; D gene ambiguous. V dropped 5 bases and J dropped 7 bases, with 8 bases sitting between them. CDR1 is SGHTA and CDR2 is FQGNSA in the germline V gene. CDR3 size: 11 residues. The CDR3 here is CASSPPGTQYF. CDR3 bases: TGTGCCAGCAGCCCACCGGGGACCCAGTACTTC.

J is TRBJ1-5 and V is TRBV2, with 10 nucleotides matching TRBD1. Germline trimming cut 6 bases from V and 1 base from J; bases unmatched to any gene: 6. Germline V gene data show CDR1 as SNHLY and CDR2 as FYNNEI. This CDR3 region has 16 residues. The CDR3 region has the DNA TGTGCCAGCAGAATTGACAGGGGGCGAAGCAATCAGCCCCAGCATTTT. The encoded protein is CASRIDRGRSNQPQHF.

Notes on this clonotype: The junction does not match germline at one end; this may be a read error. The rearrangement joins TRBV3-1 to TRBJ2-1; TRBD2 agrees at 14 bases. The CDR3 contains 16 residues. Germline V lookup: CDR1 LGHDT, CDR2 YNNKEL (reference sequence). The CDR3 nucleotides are TGTGCCAGTAGCCCAGGGACTAGCGGGGGAGCCAATGAGCAGTTCTTC. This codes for CASSPGTSGGANEQFF.

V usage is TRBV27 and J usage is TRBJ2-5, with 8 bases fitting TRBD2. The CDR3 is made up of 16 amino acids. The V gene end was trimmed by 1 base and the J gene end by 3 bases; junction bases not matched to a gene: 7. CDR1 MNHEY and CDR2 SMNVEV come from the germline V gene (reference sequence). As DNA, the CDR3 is TGTGCCAGCAGTTTATTCGGAGCGGGAGTAAAAGAGACCCAGTACTTC. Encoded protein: CASSLFGAGVKETQYF.

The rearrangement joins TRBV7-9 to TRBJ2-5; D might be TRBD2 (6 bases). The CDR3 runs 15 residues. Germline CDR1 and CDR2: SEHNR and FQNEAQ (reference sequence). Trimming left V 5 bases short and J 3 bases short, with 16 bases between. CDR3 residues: CASSPGGTLKETQYF. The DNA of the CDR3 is TGTGCCAGCAGCCCCGGCGGGACCTTAAAAGAGACCCAGTACTTC.

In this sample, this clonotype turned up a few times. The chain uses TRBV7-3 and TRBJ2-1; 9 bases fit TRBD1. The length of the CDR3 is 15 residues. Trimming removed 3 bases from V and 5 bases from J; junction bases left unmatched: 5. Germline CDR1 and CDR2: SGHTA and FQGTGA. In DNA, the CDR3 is TGTGCCAGCAGCTTCGACAGGGGGGCCGACAATGAGCAGTTCTTC. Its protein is CASSFDRGADNEQFF. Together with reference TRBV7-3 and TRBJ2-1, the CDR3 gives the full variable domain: GAGVSQTPSNKVTEKGKYVELRCDPISGHTALYWYRQSLGQGPEFLIYFQGTGAADDSGLPNDRFFAVRPEGSVSTLKIQRTERGDSAVYLCASSFDRGADNEQFFGPGTRLTVL.

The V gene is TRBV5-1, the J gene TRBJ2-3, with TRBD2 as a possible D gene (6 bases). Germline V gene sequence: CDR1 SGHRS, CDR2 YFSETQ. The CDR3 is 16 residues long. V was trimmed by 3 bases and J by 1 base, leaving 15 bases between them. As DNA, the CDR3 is TGCGCCAGCAGCTCCGGACACCCGGGGGGCACAGATACGCAGTATTTT. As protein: CASSSGHPGGTDTQYF. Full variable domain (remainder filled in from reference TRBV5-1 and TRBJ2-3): KAGVTQTPRYLIKTRGQQVTLSCSPISGHRSVSWYQQTPGQGLQFLFEYFSETQRNKGNFPGRFSGRQFSNSRSEMNVSTLELGDSALYLCASSSGHPGGTDTQYFGPGTRLTVL.

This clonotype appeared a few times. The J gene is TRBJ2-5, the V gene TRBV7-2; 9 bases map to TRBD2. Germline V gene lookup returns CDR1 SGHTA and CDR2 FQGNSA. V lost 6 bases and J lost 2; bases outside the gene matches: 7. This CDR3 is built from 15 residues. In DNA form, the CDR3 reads TGTGCCAGCAGACCTAGCGGGATGCTACAAGAGACCCAGTACTTC. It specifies CASRPSGMLQETQYF.

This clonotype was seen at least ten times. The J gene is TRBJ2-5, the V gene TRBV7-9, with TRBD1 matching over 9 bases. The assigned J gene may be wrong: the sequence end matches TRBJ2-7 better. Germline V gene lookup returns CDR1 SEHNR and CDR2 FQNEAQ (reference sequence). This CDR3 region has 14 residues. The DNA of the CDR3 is TGTGCCAGCAGCCCCGGACAGGGGACCAACGAGCAGTACTTC. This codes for CASSPGQGTNEQYF.

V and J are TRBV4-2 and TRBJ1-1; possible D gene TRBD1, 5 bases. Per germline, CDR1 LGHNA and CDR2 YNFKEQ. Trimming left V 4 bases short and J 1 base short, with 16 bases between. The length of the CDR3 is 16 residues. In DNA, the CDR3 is TGTGCCAGCAGCCGTCTTCTCGGGACGGCGAACACTGAAGCTTTCTTT. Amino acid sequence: CASSRLLGTANTEAFF.

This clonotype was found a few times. Here the CDR3 reads CASSLANNQPQHF. The CDR3 coding sequence is TGTGCCAGCAGCTTAGCCAACAATCAGCCCCAGCATTTT. This rearrangement joins TRBV7-2 to TRBJ1-5; D gene unclear. V dropped 0 bases and J dropped 3 bases, with 3 bases sitting between them. Germline lookup yields CDR1 SGHTA and CDR2 FQGNSA. The CDR3 sequence is 13 residues long. The whole variable domain, remainder taken from reference TRBV7-2 and TRBJ1-5, is GAGVSQSPSNKVTEKGKDVELRCDPISGHTALYWYRQSLGQGLEFLIYFQGNSAPDKSGLPSDRFSAERTGGSVSTLTIQRTQQEDSAVYLCASSLANNQPQHFGDGTRLSIL.

DNA of the CDR3: TGCAGTGCTAGAGAGATGGGACAGGGAAATGTCCCCTACTACGAGCAGTACTTC. Translated: CSAREMGQGNVPYYEQYF. The chain has TRBV20-1 and TRBJ2-7, with 9 bases fitting TRBD1. With V trimmed by 0 bases and J by 3 bases, 15 bases remained unmatched. The CDR3 has 18 amino acids. Germline values: CDR1 DFQATT, CDR2 SNEGSKA (reference sequence).